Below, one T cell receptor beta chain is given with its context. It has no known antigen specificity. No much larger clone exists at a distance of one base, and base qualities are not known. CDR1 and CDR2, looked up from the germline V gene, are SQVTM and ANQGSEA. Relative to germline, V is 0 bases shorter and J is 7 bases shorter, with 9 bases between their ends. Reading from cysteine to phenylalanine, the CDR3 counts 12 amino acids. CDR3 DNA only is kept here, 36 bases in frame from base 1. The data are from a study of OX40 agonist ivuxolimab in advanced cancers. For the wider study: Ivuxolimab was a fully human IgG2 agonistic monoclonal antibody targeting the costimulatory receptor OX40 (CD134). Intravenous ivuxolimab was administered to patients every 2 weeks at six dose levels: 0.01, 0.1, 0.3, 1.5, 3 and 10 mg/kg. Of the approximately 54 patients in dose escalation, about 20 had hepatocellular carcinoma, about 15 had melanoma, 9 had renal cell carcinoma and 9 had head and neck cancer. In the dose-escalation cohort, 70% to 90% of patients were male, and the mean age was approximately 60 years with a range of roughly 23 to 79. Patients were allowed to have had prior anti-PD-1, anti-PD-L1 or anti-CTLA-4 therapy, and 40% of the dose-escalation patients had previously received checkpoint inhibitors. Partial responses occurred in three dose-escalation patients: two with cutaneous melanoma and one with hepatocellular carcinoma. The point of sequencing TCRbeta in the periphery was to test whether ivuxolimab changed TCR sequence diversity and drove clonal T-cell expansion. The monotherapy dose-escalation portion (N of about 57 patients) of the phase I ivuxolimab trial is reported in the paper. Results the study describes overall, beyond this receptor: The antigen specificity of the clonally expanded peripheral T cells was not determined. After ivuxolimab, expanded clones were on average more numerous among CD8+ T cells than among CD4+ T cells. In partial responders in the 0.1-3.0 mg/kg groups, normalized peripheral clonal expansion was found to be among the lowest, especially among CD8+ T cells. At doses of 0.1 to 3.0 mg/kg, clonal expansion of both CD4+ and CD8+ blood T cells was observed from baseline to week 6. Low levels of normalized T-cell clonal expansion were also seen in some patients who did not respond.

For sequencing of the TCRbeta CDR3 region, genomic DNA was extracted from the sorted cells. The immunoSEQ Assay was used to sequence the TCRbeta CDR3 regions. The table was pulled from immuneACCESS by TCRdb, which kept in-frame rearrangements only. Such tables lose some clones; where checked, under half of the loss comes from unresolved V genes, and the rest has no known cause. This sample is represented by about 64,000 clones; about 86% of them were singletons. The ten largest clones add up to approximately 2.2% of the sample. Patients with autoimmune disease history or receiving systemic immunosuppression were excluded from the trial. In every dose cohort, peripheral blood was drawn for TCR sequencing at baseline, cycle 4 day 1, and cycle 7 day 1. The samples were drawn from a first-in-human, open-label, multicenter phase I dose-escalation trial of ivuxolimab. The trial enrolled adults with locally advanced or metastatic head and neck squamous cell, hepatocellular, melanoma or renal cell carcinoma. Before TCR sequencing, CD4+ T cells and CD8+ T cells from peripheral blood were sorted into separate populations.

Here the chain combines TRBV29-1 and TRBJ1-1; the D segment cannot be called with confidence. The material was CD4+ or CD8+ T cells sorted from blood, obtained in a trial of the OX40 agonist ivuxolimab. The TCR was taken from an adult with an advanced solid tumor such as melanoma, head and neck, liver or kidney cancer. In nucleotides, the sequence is TGCAGCGTTGAAGAACGGTTCGGTGAAGCTTTCTTT. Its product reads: CSVEERFGEAFF.